These 2 T cell receptor beta chains were all obtained from the same sample, sequenced in a study of T cell responses to AZD1222 COVID-19 vaccine. Produced via immunoSEQ multiplex PCR; TCRdb's table is partial and in-frame only. The sample consists of about 100,000 clones, approximately 88% of them appearing once. This specimen was peripheral blood, taken on day 0 of AZD1222 vaccination. The receptors come from an adult in good health.

The rearrangement joins TRBV5-6 to TRBJ2-7; 11 bases map to TRBD1. The CDR3 has 14 residues. V shed 4 bases, J shed 4 bases, and the junction held 4 bases outside the gene matches. Germline CDR1 reads SGHDT; CDR2 reads YYEEEE. The CDR3 is CASSIRDRGYEQYF. The DNA of the CDR3 is TGTGCCAGCAGCATCCGGGACAGGGGGTACGAGCAGTACTTC.

The genes are TRBV24-1 and TRBJ2-3; D remains ambiguous. The germline gives CDR1 KGHDR, CDR2 SFDVKD. The CDR3 consists of 13 residues. The V gene lost 7 bases and the J gene lost 4 bases, with 11 bases spanning the gap. The CDR3, as DNA: TGTGCCACCAGCCCCCCCGGACCAGATACGCAGTATTTT. Its translation is CATSPPGPDTQYF.